The 19 T cell receptor beta chains below were found in one sample sequenced in a study of metastatic and nonmetastatic thyroid tumors. Thyroid surgery was performed in patients who had received no treatment beforehand. MiXCR re-clonotyped the PCR reads for TCRdb. The sample lists over 45,000 clones, around 25% seen once, with roughly 3% in the top ten. Sequencing was performed on blood. These receptors were collected from a male donor with papillary thyroid cancer or a benign thyroid nodule (not recorded which). Some clones in this sample may be carry-over from other donors' samples.

This clone was observed many times. The V and J genes are TRBV7-9 and TRBJ1-3; D is uncertain. Germline V gene lookup returns CDR1 SEHNR and CDR2 FQNEAQ (reference sequence). Deletions cut 5 bases from V and 4 bases from J, with 6 bases between. The CDR3 has 12 amino acids. CDR3 DNA sequence: TGTGCCAGCAGCCGGGAGGGAAACACCATATATTTT. As protein: CASSREGNTIYF.

This clone was seen ten or more times. This chain joins TRBV20-1 and TRBJ1-6; 7 bases fit TRBD1. This CDR3 is built from 15 residues. Germline values: CDR1 DFQATT, CDR2 SNEGSKA (reference sequence). V lost 6 bases, J lost 0 bases, and 5 bases stayed unmatched. DNA of the CDR3: TGCAGTGCATCGGACAGGAGCTCCTATAATTCACCCCTCCACTTT. Translation gives CSASDRSSYNSPLHF.

The chain links TRBV20-1 to TRBJ1-1, with TRBD1 matching over 7 bases. The V and J ends lost 6 bases and 4 bases, in that order; junction bases with no gene match: 8. In germline, CDR1 is DFQATT, CDR2 SNEGSKA (reference sequence). There are 13 residues in the CDR3. The CDR3 DNA follows: TGCAGTGCCCGACAGGGATCGATCACTGAAGCTTTCTTT. Translated, it gives CSARQGSITEAFF.

The CDR3 DNA reads as TGTGCCAGTAGTCCGGGGGAGCTGTTTTTT. Amino acid sequence: CASSPGELFF. The chain combines TRBV19 with TRBJ2-2; D is unresolved. CDR1 is LNHDA, CDR2 SQIVND, per germline (reference sequence). V gave up 5 bases and J gave up 8 bases, with 3 bases separating them. The CDR3 consists of 10 residues.

This clone was recorded a few times. The chain uses TRBV6-1 and TRBJ1-2, with a possible D match to TRBD1 (6 bases). This CDR3 spans 12 amino acids. Trimming took off 2 bases at V and 6 bases at J, with 7 bases between the two ends. CDR1 and CDR2 from the germline V gene are MNHNS and SASEGT. CDR3 protein: CASSETGNGYTF. In DNA, the CDR3 is TGTGCCAGCAGTGAAACAGGGAATGGCTACACCTTC.

The rearrangement uses TRBV20-1 and TRBJ1-1; 9 bases are shared with TRBD1. Unmatched junction bases numbered 18, after V lost 2 bases and J lost 5 bases. The CDR3 runs to 18 residues. Per germline, CDR1 DFQATT and CDR2 SNEGSKA (reference sequence). The CDR3 DNA sequence: TGCAGTGCTAGAATCGGACAGGGGTCAATTATCGTCGTTACTGAAGCTTTCTTT. Encoded protein: CSARIGQGSIIVVTEAFF.

The chain recombines TRBV3-1 with TRBJ1-1; D gene uncertain. CDR1 is LGHDT, CDR2 YNNKEL, per germline (reference sequence). CDR3 length equals 12 residues. V was shortened by 6 bases and J by 2 bases, with 7 bases between the two germline ends. The CDR3 spells CASRDVNTEAFF. CDR3 nucleotides: TGTGCCAGCAGGGATGTTAACACTGAAGCTTTCTTT.

The genes are TRBV2 and TRBJ1-5; D ambiguous. The CDR3 runs 15 residues. The V gene lost 3 bases and the J gene lost 2 bases, with 11 bases spanning the gap. Germline V gene sequence: CDR1 SNHLY, CDR2 FYNNEI. The CDR3 DNA reads as TGTGCCAGCAGTGATGGGTCCGGGGGCAATCAGCCCCAGCATTTT. Translating gives CASSDGSGGNQPQHF.

In this sample, this clone turned up many times. This rearrangement joins TRBV7-2 to TRBJ2-1, with 7 bases lining up with TRBD2. The ends lost 4 bases at V and 3 bases at J; junction bases unmatched: 6. The CDR3 has 15 residues. Germline values: CDR1 SGHTA, CDR2 FQGNSA. In nucleotides, the CDR3 is TGTGCCAGCAGCTCCTGGGAGGGGCTCTACAATGAGCAGTTCTTC. It yields the protein CASSSWEGLYNEQFF.

This clone is medium-sized within its sample. Here the CDR3 reads CASGTAEAFF. CDR3 coding DNA: TGTGCCAGTGGGACTGCTGAAGCTTTCTTT. This chain connects TRBV19 to TRBJ1-1; maybe TRBD1 (5 bases). CDR3 size: 10 residues. CDR1 is LNHDA, CDR2 SQIVND, per germline (reference sequence). V was shortened by 8 bases and J by 6 bases, with 7 bases between the two germline ends.

This clone was counted a few times. The V gene is TRBV10-3, the J gene TRBJ2-1, with D perhaps matching TRBD2 (5 bases). V dropped 5 bases and J dropped 5 bases, with 13 bases sitting between them. The CDR3 loop spans 14 amino acids. Germline CDR1 and CDR2: ENHRY and SYGVKD. For the CDR3, the DNA is TGTGCCATCAGTAGAGTAGCGAAGAACAATGAGCAGTTCTTC. Translation gives CAISRVAKNNEQFF.

V usage is TRBV28 and J usage is TRBJ1-6; D might be TRBD1 (5 bases). V shed 10 bases and J shed 7 bases, with 14 bases lying between them. The CDR3 is 13 residues long. Germline V gene lookup returns CDR1 MDHEN and CDR2 SYDVKM. The CDR3 protein is CATSGTANSPLHF. The CDR3 DNA reads as TGTGCCACCTCCGGGACCGCGAATTCACCCCTCCACTTT. The entire variable domain, with the rest obtained from reference TRBV28 and TRBJ1-6, is as follows: DVKVTQSSRYLVKRTGEKVFLECVQDMDHENMFWYRQDPGLGLRLIYFSYDVKMKEKGDIPEGYSVSREKKERFSLILESASTNQTSMYLCATSGTANSPLHFGNGTRLTVT.

This clone was found many times. V and J are TRBV6-1 and TRBJ2-7; D is uncertain. This CDR3 is 15 amino acids long. The germline V and J ends were trimmed by 1 base and 2 bases, with 12 bases remaining between them. Germline CDR1 and CDR2: MNHNS and SASEGT. The CDR3 DNA reads as TGTGCCAGCAGTGAAGGGGTAGGAGACGCCTACGAGCAGTACTTC. Translation: CASSEGVGDAYEQYF.

This clone was detected only a few times. The V and J genes are TRBV19 and TRBJ1-6; D not resolved. V gave up 1 base and J gave up 10 bases, with 5 bases separating them. The CDR3 extends over 12 amino acids. Per the germline V gene, CDR1 is LNHDA and CDR2 is SQIVND (reference sequence). The CDR3 loop reads CASSIGGSPLHF. The CDR3 DNA reads as TGTGCCAGTAGTATAGGTGGATCACCCCTCCACTTT.

This clone was detected many times. V is TRBV28 and J is TRBJ1-5, with D unclear. CDR3 length: 19 residues. V was pared by 5 bases and J by 0 bases, with 23 bases between. Looked up from germline, CDR1 is MDHEN and CDR2 is SYDVKM. The CDR3 reads CASSVRRLDPLLSNQPQHF. The DNA for the CDR3 is TGTGCCAGCAGTGTGCGGAGGTTGGACCCCCTTCTTAGCAATCAGCCCCAGCATTTT.

This clone was seen ten or more times. The J gene is TRBJ2-1, the V gene TRBV19; TRBD2 aligns across 8 bases. V shed 5 bases, J shed 0 bases, and the junction held 12 bases outside the gene matches. The germline CDR1 and CDR2 sequences are LNHDA and SQIVND (reference sequence). The CDR3 has 18 residues. CDR3 sequence reads: CASSSGGEDLTSYNEQFF. The CDR3 nucleotides are TGTGCCAGTAGTTCGGGGGGGGAGGACCTTACCTCCTACAATGAGCAGTTCTTC.

In this sample, this clone turned up many times. This chain uses TRBV6-5 with TRBJ2-6, with 7 bases aligning to TRBD2. J lost 0 bases, V lost 5 bases, and 4 bases had no gene match. The CDR3 is 16 amino acids. CDR1 MNHEY and CDR2 SVGAGI come from the germline V gene. CDR3 in DNA: TGTGCCAGCAGTACTCGGGGGGTCTCTGGGGCCAACGTCCTGACTTTC. Translated, it gives CASSTRGVSGANVLTF.

In this sample, this clone turned up many times. This chain connects TRBV28 to TRBJ2-7; the D gene could be TRBD1 or TRBD2 (6 bases each). The V end was cut by 1 base, the J end by 4 bases, with 11 bases between. This CDR3 contains 14 residues. Germline V gene sequence: CDR1 MDHEN, CDR2 SYDVKM. In DNA, the CDR3 is TGTGCCAGCAGTTTATTGGGGGGCGGGTACGAGCAGTACTTC. This gives the protein CASSLLGGGYEQYF.

This clone was recorded at least ten times. This may arise from a read error, as a much more abundant clone is one base away. The chain uses TRBV19 and TRBJ2-3; TRBD1 is a possible D gene (6 bases). The CDR3 is 14 residues long. Germline V gene lookup returns CDR1 LNHDA and CDR2 SQIVND (reference sequence). The CDR3 DNA reads as TGTGCCAGTGGAAGGGCTGGGACGACAGGTACGCAGTATTTT. Protein sequence: CASGRAGTTGTQYF.